This T cell receptor (beta chain) originates from a study of T cells after yellow fever vaccination. Of note for this clonotype: What it binds is unknown.

The study's findings and limits: Post-booster reappearance was seen for most primary-vaccination clones (roughly 97% CD4, around 88% CD8). Relatively few clonotypes were ones that appeared in both CD4 and CD8 compartments. Though it reached lower strength, the secondary response hit its peak faster, day 5 versus 15.

Trimming removed 1 base at V and 1 base at J, with 13 bases between. Germline lookup yields CDR1 KGHSH and CDR2 LQKENI. CDR3 length: 16 amino acids. One entry per CDR3 protein results from TCRdb running MiXCR on the 5' RACE reads. The top ten clones hold around 3.3% of a sample with 200,000 to 250,000 distinct CDR3 sequences, 3% to 3.5% of them seen once. The chain is built from TRBV18 and TRBJ1-2; weak D call: TRBD1 (6 bases). The sequence came from a man younger than 30 who received the YFV17D yellow fever vaccine. The starting material was CD4+ T cells sorted from PBMCs, obtained 10 days after the yellow fever booster vaccination. The CDR3 DNA follows: TGTGCCAGCTCACCACTCGCGGGGGCAATTAACTATGGCTACACCTTC. This translates into CASSPLAGAINYGYTF.